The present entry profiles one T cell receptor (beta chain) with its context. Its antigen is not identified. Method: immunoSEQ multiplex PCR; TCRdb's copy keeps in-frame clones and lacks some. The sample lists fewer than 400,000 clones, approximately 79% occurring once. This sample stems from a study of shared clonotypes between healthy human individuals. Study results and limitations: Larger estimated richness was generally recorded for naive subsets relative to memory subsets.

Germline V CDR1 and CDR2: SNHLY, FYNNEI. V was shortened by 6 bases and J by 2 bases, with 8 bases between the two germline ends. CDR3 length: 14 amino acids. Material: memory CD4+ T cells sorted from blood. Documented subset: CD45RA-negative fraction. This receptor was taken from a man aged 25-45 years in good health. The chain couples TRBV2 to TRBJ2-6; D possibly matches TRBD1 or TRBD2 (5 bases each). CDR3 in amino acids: CASRGEPGANVLTF. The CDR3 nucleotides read TGTGCCAGCAGGGGGGAACCTGGGGCCAACGTCCTGACTTTC.